This TCR beta chain was profiled in a study of cytomegalovirus exposure and HLA in healthy donors. This clone was seen only once. No antigen is known for it. Overall study results and limits: Later on, an analysis showed TCR association rates differing by HLA locus, with DRB1 the most and HLA-C the fewest. An observed cluster of highly shared sequence variants was recorded as a likely sequencing artifact. The authors confirmed in vitro that three CMV-associated chains were specific for CMV antigens.

These donors counted as nominally healthy when sampled, but unrecorded immune exposures were likely. Trimming removed 6 bases from V and 3 bases from J; junction bases left unmatched: 13. Per germline, CDR1 SGHVS and CDR2 FQNEAQ. The CDR3 covers 17 residues. The PCR had 60 Vbeta and 13 Jbeta primers. Only in-frame clones appear in the TCRdb table, and some are missing; sequencing was by immunoSEQ multiplex PCR. The repertoire holds about 160,000 clones, approximately 82% seen once, with roughly 8% in the top ten. Sequencing used PBMCs. This chain connects TRBV7-8 to TRBJ1-5; 8 nucleotides align to TRBD1. This sequence was found in a male donor in good health and CMV-seropositive. CDR3 nucleotide sequence: TGTGCCAGCAGTTGTCAACCGCGGACAGGGCTCAATCAGCCCCAGCATTTT. The encoded protein is CASSCQPRTGLNQPQHF. Drawing the rest from reference TRBV7-8 and TRBJ1-5, the complete variable domain is GAGVSQSPRYKVAKRGQDVALRCDPISGHVSLFWYQQALGQGPEFLTYFQNEAQLDKSGLPSDRFFAERPEGSVSTLKIQRTQQEDSAVYLCASSCQPRTGLNQPQHFGDGTRLSIL.